Below are 6 T cell receptor beta chains sequenced from a single sample in a study of identical twins' blood T cells. A single record per CDR3 protein comes from TCRdb applying MiXCR to the 5' RACE reads. The table lists 300,000 to 450,000 distinct CDR3 sequences, over 25% of them singletons. The sample taken for sequencing was PBMCs. Every receptor here comes from a woman aged 18-49 years in good health.

This clonotype was recorded a few times. J is TRBJ2-3 and V is TRBV5-4; unclear D gene. CDR3 size: 15 residues. Germline V gene sequence: CDR1 SGHNT, CDR2 YYREEE (reference sequence). V was trimmed by 4 bases and J by 4 bases, leaving 16 bases between them. CDR3 residues: CASSPTLLNSDTQYF. The CDR3 coding sequence is TGTGCCAGCAGCCCCACTTTACTAAACTCAGATACGCAGTATTTT. Based on the CDR3 plus reference TRBV5-4 and TRBJ2-3, the full variable domain is ETGVTQSPTHLIKTRGQQVTLRCSSQSGHNTVSWYQQALGQGPQFIFQYYREEENGRGNFPPRFSGLQFPNYSSELNVNALELDDSALYLCASSPTLLNSDTQYFGPGTRLTVL.

Many counts were recorded for this clonotype. The chain joins TRBV2 to TRBJ2-1; TRBD2 aligns across 7 bases. With V trimmed by 1 base and J by 5 bases, 2 bases remained unmatched. CDR1 is SNHLY and CDR2 is FYNNEI in the germline V gene. There are 14 residues in the CDR3. The CDR3 sequence: CASSEERGNNEQFF. Written as DNA, the CDR3 is TGTGCCAGCAGTGAAGAGCGGGGAAACAATGAGCAGTTCTTC.

V usage is TRBV6-1 and J usage is TRBJ1-4; TRBD1 matches 10 bases. Trimming took 4 bases from V and 4 from J; bases not matched to a gene: 6. The CDR3 runs 16 residues. In germline, CDR1 is MNHNS, CDR2 SASEGT. In DNA, the CDR3 is TGTGCCAGCAGTGTAAGACAGGGGGCCAATAATGAAAAACTGTTTTTT. This translates into CASSVRQGANNEKLFF.

This sequence joins TRBV20-1 and TRBJ2-4, with 9 bases that match TRBD2. After removal of 6 bases from V and 8 bases from J, the junction contained 11 bases not matched to a gene. The CDR3 has 14 amino acids. Germline V gene data show CDR1 as DFQATT and CDR2 as SNEGSKA (reference sequence). CDR3 amino acids: CSAGAGTSWDIQYF. CDR3 sequence (DNA): TGCAGTGCCGGAGCGGGGACTAGCTGGGACATTCAGTACTTC.

The CDR3: CSVQGDSYTEAFF. CDR3 nucleotides: TGCAGCGTCCAGGGGGACAGCTACACTGAAGCTTTCTTT. The chain joins TRBV29-1 to TRBJ1-1; 7 nucleotides match TRBD1. CDR1 is SQVTM and CDR2 is ANQGSEA in the germline V gene. V shed 6 bases and J 3 bases; nucleotides not matched to a gene: 7. The CDR3 contains 13 residues. The whole variable domain, filled in from reference TRBV29-1 and TRBJ1-1, reads SAVISQKPSRDICQRGTSLTIQCQVDSQVTMMFWYRQQPGQSLTLIATANQGSEATYESGFVIDKFPISRPNLTFSTLTVSNMSPEDSSIYLCSVQGDSYTEAFFGQGTRLTVV.

The count of this clonotype is one. The rearrangement uses TRBV27 and TRBJ2-1; 11 bases fit TRBD2. With 6 bases clipped from V and 9 bases from J, the junction kept 13 bases outside the gene matches. The CDR3 has 16 amino acids. Germline assignment: CDR1 MNHEY and CDR2 SMNVEV (reference sequence). CDR3 protein: CASRSTSSGRNSEQFF. Written as DNA, the CDR3 is TGTGCCAGCAGATCAACCTCTAGCGGGAGGAATAGTGAGCAGTTCTTC.